The entry that follows covers one T cell receptor (beta chain) sequence. Its antigen is still unknown. Base quality data are lacking; no much larger clone is found one base away. The data stem from a study of technical replicates of blood from a handful of donors (dated by TCRdb to about 2017). Library preparation used the immunoSEQ multiplex PCR assay. TCRdb retrieved this table from immuneACCESS and kept in-frame rearrangements only. Not all clones are present; in checked studies, unresolved V genes account for under half, and no reason is known for the remainder. This sample holds roughly 83,000 clones; more than 90% were observed only once. About 0.23% of the sample rests with the top ten. Material: T cells isolated from PBMCs. The sequence was collected from a human donor in good health.

The CDR3 sequence is CASSSPLRSGELFF. The nucleotide sequence is given as TGTGCCAGCAGCTCCCCGTTGCGGTCCGGGGAGCTGTTTTTT. Rearrangement joined TRBV27 to TRBJ2-2, with the D segment identity uncertain. Including the terminal cysteine and phenylalanine, the CDR3 comprises 14 residues. CDR3 DNA only is kept here, 42 bases in frame from base 1. The germline V gene (reference sequence) provides CDR1 MNHEY and CDR2 SMNVEV. V sheds 6 bases and J sheds 6 bases, leaving 14 bases between their ends.